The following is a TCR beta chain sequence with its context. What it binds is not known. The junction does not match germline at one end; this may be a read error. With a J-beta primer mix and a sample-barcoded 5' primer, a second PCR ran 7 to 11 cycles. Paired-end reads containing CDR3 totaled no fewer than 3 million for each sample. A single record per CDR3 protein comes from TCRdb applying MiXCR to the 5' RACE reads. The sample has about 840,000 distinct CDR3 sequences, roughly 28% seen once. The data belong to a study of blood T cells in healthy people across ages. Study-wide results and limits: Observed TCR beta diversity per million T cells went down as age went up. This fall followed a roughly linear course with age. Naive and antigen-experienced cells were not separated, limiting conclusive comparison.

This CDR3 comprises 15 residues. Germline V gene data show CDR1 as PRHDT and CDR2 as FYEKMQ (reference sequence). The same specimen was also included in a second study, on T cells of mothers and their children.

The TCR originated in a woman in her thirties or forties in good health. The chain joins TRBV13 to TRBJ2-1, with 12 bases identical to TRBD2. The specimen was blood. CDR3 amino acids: CASNPSGLAGSERFF. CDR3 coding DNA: TGTGCCAGCAATCCCAGTGGACTAGCGGGGTCTGAGCGGTTCTTC. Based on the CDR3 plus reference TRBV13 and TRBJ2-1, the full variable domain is AAGVIQSPRHLIKEKRETATLKCYPIPRHDTVYWYQQGPGQDPQFLISFYEKMQSDKGSIPDRFSAQQFSDYHSELNMSSLELGDSALYFCASNPSGLAGSERFFGPGTRLTVL.